These 11 T cell receptor beta chains came from one sample sequenced in a study of glioma-infiltrating T cells. Amplification of TCR alpha and beta CDR3 regions from RNA used iRepertoire nested multiplex PCR. TCRdb itself ran the multiplex PCR reads through MiXCR, one entry per CDR3 protein. The sample lists a few hundred thousand distinct CDR3 sequences, roughly two fifths occurring once. Sequencing input: glioma tissue, nonneoplastic brain tissue, or PBMCs (not recorded which). These receptors were collected from a human donor with low-grade glioma or glioblastoma, undergoing nonglioma brain surgery, or in good health (not recorded which).

This clonotype has only one observation. A read error may be the cause here, since a much bigger clone is one base away. The chain has TRBV6-1 and TRBJ2-3; 11 bases agree with TRBD2. Germline loops: CDR1 MNHNS, CDR2 SASEGT. CDR3 length equals 16 residues. The CDR3 coding sequence is TGTGCCAGCAGTCCCTCCGGACTAGCGGGCACAGATACGAAGTATTTT. It is translated as CASSPSGLAGTDTKYF.

This chain joins TRBV29-1 and TRBJ1-5; D remains ambiguous. The germline V gene has CDR1 SQVTM and CDR2 ANQGSEA. The CDR3 sequence is 12 residues long. V was cut by 7 bases and J by 0 bases, with 7 bases left in between. CDR3 amino acids: CSAAGSNQPQHF. The DNA of the CDR3 is TGCAGCGCAGCCGGTAGCAATCAGCCCCAGCATTTT.

This clonotype was found many times. The gene calls are TRBV28 and TRBJ1-5; possibly TRBD1 for D (6 bases). This CDR3 is 12 amino acids long. Germline V gene sequence: CDR1 MDHEN, CDR2 SYDVKM. Trimming shortened V by 8 bases and J by 8 bases, and 13 bases separated the two germline ends. The chain's CDR3 is CASQGIRKPQHF. The CDR3 nucleotides read TGTGCCAGCCAGGGGATCAGGAAGCCCCAGCATTTT.

The chain uses TRBV7-9 and TRBJ1-4; 11 bases align to TRBD1. The CDR3 consists of 16 residues. V lost 1 base and J lost 7; bases outside the gene matches: 5. Germline values: CDR1 SEHNR, CDR2 FQNEAQ (reference sequence). CDR3 region: CASSLVWDRGGEKLFF. CDR3 DNA sequence: TGTGCCAGCAGCTTAGTATGGGACAGGGGGGGTGAAAAACTGTTTTTT.

This sequence joins TRBV2 and TRBJ2-3, with 11 bases lining up with TRBD2. Germline CDR1 and CDR2: SNHLY and FYNNEI. This CDR3 has 13 amino acids. V dropped 7 bases and J dropped 11; count of bases not matched to a gene: 8. CDR3 in amino acids: CASKKGTSGEQYF. CDR3 nucleotides: TGTGCCAGCAAGAAAGGGACTAGCGGAGAGCAGTATTTT. Based on the CDR3 plus reference TRBV2 and TRBJ2-3, the full variable domain is EPEVTQTPSHQVTQMGQEVILRCVPISNHLYFYWYRQILGQKVEFLVSFYNNEISEKSEIFDDQFSVERPDGSNFTLKIRSTKLEDSAMYFCASKKGTSGEQYFGPGTRLTVL.

This rearrangement joins TRBV29-1 to TRBJ1-1; D not resolved. With 4 bases removed from V and 3 bases from J, the gap between germline ends came to 15 bases. This CDR3 has 14 residues. Looked up from germline, CDR1 is SQVTM and CDR2 is ANQGSEA. The CDR3 DNA reads TGCAGCGTTGCTCCCCGCAGAACCTACACTGAAGCTTTCTTT. Translating gives CSVAPRRTYTEAFF.

CDR3 sequence reads: CASTQRQGLTNTEAFF. Written as DNA, the CDR3 is TGTGCCAGCACCCAAAGACAGGGCTTGACGAACACTGAAGCTTTCTTT. The V gene is TRBV7-9, the J gene TRBJ1-1, with 7 nucleotides matching TRBD1. V dropped 7 bases and J dropped 1; count of bases not matched to a gene: 12. Germline loops: CDR1 SEHNR, CDR2 FQNEAQ (reference sequence). This CDR3 region has 16 residues. The full variable domain, rest sourced from reference TRBV7-9 and TRBJ1-1, is DTGVSQNPRHKITKRGQNVTFRCDPISEHNRLYWYRQTLGQGPEFLTYFQNEAQLEKSRLLSDRFSAERPKGSFSTLEIQRTEQGDSAMYLCASTQRQGLTNTEAFFGQGTRLTVV.

This clonotype was seen repeatedly, ten times or more. The chain recombines TRBV6-1 with TRBJ2-7, with D maybe TRBD1 (5 bases). V lost 5 bases to trimming and J lost 3 bases, with 17 bases between them. Per the germline V gene, CDR1 is MNHNS and CDR2 is SASEGT. The CDR3 has 15 amino acids. The CDR3 bases are TGTGCCAGCAGTCCTACAGGCCCCAAAGTCTACGAGCAGTACTTC. Its translation is CASSPTGPKVYEQYF.

The rearrangement links TRBV20-1 to TRBJ2-1; TRBD2 agrees at 8 bases. The CDR3 extends over 17 amino acids. J was trimmed by 0 bases and V by 1 base; bases with no gene match: 8. From germline, CDR1 is DFQATT and CDR2 SNEGSKA (reference sequence). The CDR3 is CSARGGAGTSSYNEQFF. The CDR3 DNA reads TGCAGTGCTAGAGGAGGGGCAGGGACTAGCTCCTACAATGAGCAGTTCTTC.

There are many counts of this clonotype. A read error may account for a junction end that differs from germline. This chain links TRBV6-1 with TRBJ2-1; TRBD1 might be the D (6 bases). CDR3 length equals 12 residues. Per the germline V gene, CDR1 is MNHNS and CDR2 is SASEGT. Here the CDR3 reads CASSPGDRFRVF. The CDR3 region has the DNA TGTGCCAGCAGTCCAGGGGACCGCTTTAGGGTCTTC.

V is TRBV6-5 and J is TRBJ2-7; no firm D call. This CDR3 spans 13 amino acids. V lost 7 bases and J 0 bases, leaving 10 bases between the germline ends. Per the germline V gene, CDR1 is MNHEY and CDR2 is SVGAGI. This CDR3 reads CASTQSDSYEQYF. The CDR3, as DNA: TGTGCCAGCACCCAGTCAGACTCCTACGAGCAGTACTTC.